The clone carrying this T cell receptor beta chain was recorded at least ten times. Its antigen is still unknown. Researchers prepared the TCRbeta library using unique molecular identifiers, the study reports. TCRdb itself ran the PCR reads through MiXCR, one entry per CDR3 protein. The sample has about 490,000 distinct CDR3 sequences; roughly a tenth are singletons. The data were taken from a study of T-cell reconstitution after alpha-beta-depleted transplantation in children. This CDR3 region has 17 residues. V was pared by 3 bases and J by 6 bases, with 7 bases of the junction left unmatched. Germline loops: CDR1 SGDLS, CDR2 YYNGEE. The study's findings and limits: Reportedly, only several hundred clones from non-depleted graft cells drove alpha-beta T-cell counts at about two months. Newly produced T cells mostly accounted for T-cell counts and diversity one year post-transplant. Surviving recipient T cells and thymic progenitors produced the high day-60 TCRbeta diversity seen in some patients.

This chain links TRBV9 with TRBJ2-1; 15 bases map to TRBD2. Sample: PBMCs, taken before TCRalphabeta/CD19-depleted stem cell transplant. The receptor was derived from a child aged 2-15 years with inherited bone marrow failure, due to receive a stem cell transplant. CDR3 bases: TGTGCCAGCAGCGCCGGGACTAGCGGGAGGATTGGCAATGAGCAGTTCTTC. The encoded protein is CASSAGTSGRIGNEQFF.